One sample yielded the 2 T cell receptor beta chains listed below, sequenced in a study of cytomegalovirus exposure and HLA in healthy donors. With 60 Vbeta and 13 Jbeta primers, the PCR was carried out. Profiled with immunoSEQ multiplex PCR; TCRdb holds only in-frame clones, not every one. The repertoire holds about 190,000 clones, with less than 90% as singletons. Sequencing was performed on PBMCs. These receptors all come from a boy younger than 18 in good health and CMV-seronegative.

The V gene is TRBV7-3, the J gene TRBJ2-6, with TRBD1 identical over 9 bases. Germline V gene data show CDR1 as SGHTA and CDR2 as FQGTGA. After removal of 3 bases from V and 3 bases from J, the junction contained 3 bases not matched to a gene. The CDR3 runs to 16 residues. The CDR3 DNA is TGTGCCAGCAGCTTGGGGACAGGGATTGGGGCCAACGTCCTGACTTTC. Translation gives CASSLGTGIGANVLTF.

The chain is built from TRBV9 and TRBJ1-2; 7 positions agree with TRBD1. Germline-derived CDR1 and CDR2 are SGDLS and YYNGEE. With V trimmed by 3 bases and J by 7 bases, 9 bases remained unmatched. The CDR3 sequence is 14 residues long. The CDR3, as DNA: TGTGCCAGCAGCGAAGTACAGGGGAGAGGTGGCTACACCTTC. Translation gives CASSEVQGRGGYTF. Full variable domain (missing parts from reference TRBV9 and TRBJ1-2): DSGVTQTPKHLITATGQRVTLRCSPRSGDLSVYWYQQSLDQGLQFLIQYYNGEERAKGNILERFSAQQFPDLHSELNLSSLELGDSALYFCASSEVQGRGGYTFGSGTRLTVV.